These T cell receptor beta chains were read from a single sample in a study of radiotherapy plus CTLA-4 blockade in lung cancer. The repertoire was sequenced with immunoSEQ multiplex PCR; TCRdb's copy has only in-frame clones and lacks some. Found here are about 97,000 clones, about four fifths of them singletons; the top ten hold around 2.7%. Material: peripheral blood, obtained from a patient treated with radiotherapy plus ipilimumab. These receptors came from a human donor with non-small cell lung cancer who had a partial response to radiotherapy plus ipilimumab. Some clones in this sample may be carry-over from other donors' samples. Each CDR3 is given with its conserved first and last residue. A D gene is named only where the DNA matches it firmly. Only part of the rows carry a size: once, few, many, or a class if the clone is expanded.

-	TRBV10-3	TRBJ2-1	TRBD2	TGTGCCATCACTGGACTAGCGGGAGGTTCTGAGCAGTTCTTC	CAITGLAGGSEQFF
-	TRBV9	TRBJ2-2	-	TGTGCCAGCAGCGCTGGACAGGGAGGGCTCACCGGGGAGCTGTTTTTT	CASSAGQGGLTGELFF
-	TRBV10-3	TRBJ2-7	-	TGTGCCATCAGTGAAAGCCTTCGGGACGAGCAGTACTTC	CAISESLRDEQYF
-	TRBV7-8	TRBJ1-1	-	TGTGCCAGCAGCTTAACTGGACAGAAGAACACTGAAGCTTTCTTT	CASSLTGQKNTEAFF
-	TRBV5-1	TRBJ1-4	-	TGCGCCAGCAGCTGGGGGGGTACTAATGAAAAACTGTTTTTT	CASSWGGTNEKLFF
once	TRBV6-5	TRBJ2-7	-	TGTGCCAGCACAGATTCCTACGAGCAGTACTTC	CASTDSYEQYF
-	TRBV28	TRBJ2-5	TRBD1	TGTGCCAGCAGTAGCCCGACAGGGGGCCTGGAGACCCAGTACTTC	CASSSPTGGLETQYF
-	TRBV6-4	TRBJ2-3	TRBD2	TGTGCCAGAGGAAGCTCGGGACTAGCCTTGACTAGCACAGATACGCAGTATTTT	CARGSSGLALTSTDTQYF
-	TRBV5-8	TRBJ2-3	-	TGTGCCAGCAGCTTGGGTGGGGGGAGCACAGATACGCAGTATTTT	CASSLGGGSTDTQYF
-	TRBV12-5	TRBJ1-4	-	TGTGCTAGTGGAGACCGCTTGGGGAGTTTTAATGAAAAACTGTTTTTT	CASGDRLGSFNEKLFF
-	TRBV28	TRBJ1-4	-	TGTGCCAGCAGTCAGCAGAGGATGGGTGAAAAACTGTTTTTT	CASSQQRMGEKLFF
-	TRBV27	TRBJ2-7	TRBD1	TGTGCCAGCAGTTCCTCAGGGTGGACAGGGGTGATCTACGAGCAGTACTTC	CASSSSGWTGVIYEQYF
-	TRBV4-2	TRBJ2-7	-	TGTGCCAGCAGCCGTACGAGGGACTACGAGCAGTACTTC	CASSRTRDYEQYF
-	TRBV7-2	TRBJ1-2	TRBD1	TGTGCCAGCAGCACAGTTGGACAGGACTATGGCTACACCTTC	CASSTVGQDYGYTF
-	TRBV7-6	TRBJ2-1	TRBD1	TGTGCCAGCAGCCCCCAGGGGGAATATGAGCAGTTCTTC	CASSPQGEYEQFF
few	TRBV7-2	TRBJ2-5	TRBD2	TGTGCCAGCAGCTCCCTGGGCGGGGGGGTCCAAGAGACCCAGTACTTC	CASSSLGGGVQETQYF
-	TRBV4-2	TRBJ2-5	-	TGTGCCAGCAGCCAAGTAACCGGAGAGACCCAGTACTTC	CASSQVTGETQYF
-	TRBV4-1	TRBJ2-1	TRBD2	TGCGCCAGCAGCCCCTTGGGACTAGCAGACAATGAGCAGTTCTTC	CASSPLGLADNEQFF
many	TRBV7-9	TRBJ2-7	-	TGTGCCAGCAGCTTAGCGGTCAGGGGTTCCGAGCAGTACTTC	CASSLAVRGSEQYF
-	TRBV4-3	TRBJ1-2	-	TGCGCCAGCAGCCAGGGGATTACAGGGAACTATGGCTACACCTTC	CASSQGITGNYGYTF
-	TRBV19	TRBJ2-6	-	TGTGCCAGTAAGCTCCGGTGGAGGGGGGCCAACGTCCTGACTTTC	CASKLRWRGANVLTF
-	TRBV10-3	TRBJ1-2	-	TGTGCCATCAGTGAGGCAGCTAACTATGGCTACACCTTC	CAISEAANYGYTF
few	TRBV19	TRBJ1-2	-	TGTGCCAGTACCACTGACAGCCTCTATGGCTACACCTTC	CASTTDSLYGYTF
once	TRBV6-6	TRBJ2-7	TRBD1	TGTGCCAGCAGTTCGACAGGGAACGAGCAGTACTTC	CASSSTGNEQYF
-	TRBV6-5	TRBJ1-4	-	TGTGCCACCACGGACAGTGCAACTAATGAAAAACTGTTTTTT	CATTDSATNEKLFF
-	TRBV6-5	TRBJ1-1	-	TGTGCCAGCAGTGTTGGAGGAACGAACACTGAAGCTTTCTTT	CASSVGGTNTEAFF
-	TRBV7-9	TRBJ1-3	-	TGTGCCAGCAGCCCAAGGGGCGTCTCTGGAAACACCATATATTTT	CASSPRGVSGNTIYF
once	TRBV7-7	TRBJ2-7	TRBD1	TGTGCCAGCAGCTTATCACAGGGGGACGAGCAGTACTTC	CASSLSQGDEQYF
-	TRBV28	TRBJ1-2	-	TGTGCCAGCAGTTTGGAGGCCTCCTATGGCTACACCTTC	CASSLEASYGYTF
-	TRBV4-3	TRBJ1-2	-	TGCGCCAGCAGCAATTCGGTGGAGGTGAACTATGGCTACACCTTC	CASSNSVEVNYGYTF
-	TRBV30	TRBJ1-4	-	TGTGCCTGGAGTTCCCATGAGTTAACTAATGAAAAACTGTTTTTT	CAWSSHELTNEKLFF
-	TRBV19	TRBJ2-1	TRBD2	TGTGCCAGTAGTATCAGGACTAGACGATATGAGCAGTTCTTC	CASSIRTRRYEQFF
-	TRBV5-1	TRBJ1-6	-	TGCGCCAGCTGCCAGGGGAGCTCCTATAATTCACCCCTCCACTTT	CASCQGSSYNSPLHF
once	TRBV27	TRBJ2-2	TRBD2	TGTGCCAGCAGTCCCCGGACTAGCGGGGAGCTGTTTTTT	CASSPRTSGELFF
-	TRBV30	TRBJ2-7	-	TGTGCCTGGAGTGACGAGGGTTCCTACGAGCAGTACTTC	CAWSDEGSYEQYF
once	TRBV29-1	TRBJ2-3	TRBD1	TGCAGCGCCGGGACAGGGGAATTAGGCACGCAGTATTTT	CSAGTGELGTQYF
-	TRBV9	TRBJ2-2	-	TGTGCCAGCAGCAGCTACAGGGATAGAGACACCGGGGAGCTGTTTTTT	CASSSYRDRDTGELFF
-	TRBV6-5	TRBJ2-6	-	TGTGCCAGCAGTTACCTTGGGGCCAACGTCCTGACTTTC	CASSYLGANVLTF
-	TRBV10-3	TRBJ1-1	TRBD1	TGTGCCATCAGTGGGGGAGGGACAGGGACTCTCCCTGAAGCTTTCTTT	CAISGGGTGTLPEAFF
-	TRBV5-6	TRBJ2-1	-	TGTGCCAGCAGCTTCGGACGGGGGGCCGGGCAGTTCTTC	CASSFGRGAGQFF
-	TRBV7-2	TRBJ2-1	-	TGTGCCAGCAGCGCAGTTAGCGGCTCGAACAATGAGCAGTTCTTC	CASSAVSGSNNEQFF